The clone carrying this T cell receptor (beta chain) was recorded a few times. Antigen unknown. This sample was included in a study of blood T cells in healthy people across ages. The study, taken as a whole, reports: Unsorted PBMCs ruled out conclusive naive versus antigen-experienced comparison.

A second PCR of about 7 to 11 cycles used a sample-barcoded 5' primer and a J-beta primer mix. MiXCR, applied by TCRdb to the 5' RACE reads, yields one record per CDR3 protein. The sample has about 290,000 distinct CDR3 sequences, 27% seen once. This sequence originates from a woman aged 70-85 years in good health. What was sequenced was blood.

In DNA form, the CDR3 reads TGTGCCAGCAGTGCCAGATACAGAGATCAGCCCCAGCATTTT. Translated: CASSARYRDQPQHF. The genes are TRBV28 and TRBJ1-5; D is undetermined. Trimming left V 5 bases short and J 5 bases short, with 13 bases between. CDR3 length: 14 residues. Per the germline V gene, CDR1 is MDHEN and CDR2 is SYDVKM. The whole variable domain, filled in from reference TRBV28 and TRBJ1-5, reads DVKVTQSSRYLVKRTGEKVFLECVQDMDHENMFWYRQDPGLGLRLIYFSYDVKMKEKGDIPEGYSVSREKKERFSLILESASTNQTSMYLCASSARYRDQPQHFGDGTRLSIL.